This TCR beta chain was recorded in a study of T cells of healthy individuals. This CDR3 has 14 residues. Germline-derived CDR1 and CDR2 are DFQATT and SNEGSKA (reference sequence). J was trimmed by 7 bases and V by 3 bases; bases with no gene match: 8. Via MiXCR, TCRdb re-called the 5' RACE reads, giving one row per CDR3 protein. The table includes 60,000 to 70,000 distinct CDR3 sequences, roughly 15% detected once. The TCR was taken from a human donor in good health. J is TRBJ2-1 and V is TRBV20-1; 8 nucleotides match TRBD2. The CDR3 loop reads CSASKAGVPNEQFF. Written as DNA, the CDR3 is TGCAGTGCTAGTAAAGCGGGGGTACCGAATGAGCAGTTCTTC.